This T cell receptor (beta chain) was observed in a study of human T cells and chemical hapten exposure. Overall study: Mainly, slight library volume differences in the pool made TCR yields vary.

Study-wide results and caveats: Expanded TCRs produced significantly more large CDR3 similarity clusters than controls did. No alteration of TCRs above 1 in 1000 frequency was seen with DPC sensitization.

The CDR3 loop spans 14 amino acids. V lost 6 bases and J 5 bases, leaving 19 bases between the germline ends. From germline, CDR1 is DFQATT and CDR2 SNEGSKA (reference sequence). As handled by the study authors: Samples held a median of around 96,000 TCRs, range about 20,000–700,000. TCRdb re-analysed the RACE reads in MiXCR, keeping a single row per CDR3 protein. TCRdb assigned the V and J calls; the authors' analysis was not used. This table has about 200,000 distinct CDR3 sequences, about 25% appearing once. Regarding time point: patch test 3, about 24 weeks after DPC sensitization. Treatment meaning: therapeutic diphenylcyclopropenone sensitization with weekly scalp DPC. In the case of this clonotype: Antigen: not known.

Sequenced here: whole blood, sampled in connection with sensitization to the hapten diphenylcyclopropenone (DPC). This chain joins TRBV20-1 and TRBJ1-1; no reliable D call. The TCR comes from a woman aged 40 to 49 with alopecia areata. Some clones in this sample may be carry-over from other donors' samples. The CDR3 region has the DNA TGCAGTGCCCTACCTGGGTATGGGGTTACTGAAGCTTTCTTT. Its protein product is CSALPGYGVTEAFF.